The subject of this entry is one TCR beta chain. The antigen is unknown. The data were taken from a study of cytomegalovirus exposure and HLA in healthy donors. PCR used 60 Vbeta primers and 13 Jbeta primers. Repertoires were generated with immunoSEQ multiplex PCR, while TCRdb's copy carries only in-frame clones and drops some. The top ten clones hold approximately 14% of a sample with some 150,000 clones, 73% of them seen once. The study's findings and limits: Common viral pathogens seemed to be connected with several of the most significant clusters, according to a later analysis. A prior analysis recorded that most TCR beta V segments were productive about 87% or about 30% of the time.

This CDR3 region has 16 residues. V gave up 3 bases and J gave up 6 bases; unmatched junction bases: 11. Per the germline V gene, CDR1 is SGHRS and CDR2 is YFSETQ. Not recorded for this donor was the CMV serostatus. The source of this sequence is a human donor in good health. The chain is built from TRBV5-1 and TRBJ2-2, with 7 bases identical to TRBD1. Sequences were obtained from PBMCs. DNA of the CDR3: TGCGCCAGCAGCTACTACGGGACAGATTTATCCGGGGAGCTGTTTTTT. This gives the protein CASSYYGTDLSGELFF.